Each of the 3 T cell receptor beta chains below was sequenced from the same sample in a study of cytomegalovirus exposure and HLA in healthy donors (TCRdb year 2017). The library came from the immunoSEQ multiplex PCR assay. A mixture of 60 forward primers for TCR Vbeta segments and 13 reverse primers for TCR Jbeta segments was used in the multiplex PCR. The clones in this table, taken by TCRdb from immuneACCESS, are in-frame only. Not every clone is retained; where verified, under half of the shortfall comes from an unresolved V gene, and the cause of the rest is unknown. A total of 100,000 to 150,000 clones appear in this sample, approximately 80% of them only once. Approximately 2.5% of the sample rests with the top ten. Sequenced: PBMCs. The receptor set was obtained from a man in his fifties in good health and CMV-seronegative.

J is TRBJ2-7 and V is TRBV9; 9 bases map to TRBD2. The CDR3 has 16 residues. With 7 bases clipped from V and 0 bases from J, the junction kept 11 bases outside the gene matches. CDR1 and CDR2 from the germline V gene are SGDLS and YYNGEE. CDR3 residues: CASSPAGGPSSYEQYF. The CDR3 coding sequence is TGTGCCAGCTCGCCAGCGGGGGGACCTAGCTCCTACGAGCAGTACTTC. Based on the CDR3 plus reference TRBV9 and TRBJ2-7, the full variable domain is DSGVTQTPKHLITATGQRVTLRCSPRSGDLSVYWYQQSLDQGLQFLIQYYNGEERAKGNILERFSAQQFPDLHSELNLSSLELGDSALYFCASSPAGGPSSYEQYFGPGTRLTVT.

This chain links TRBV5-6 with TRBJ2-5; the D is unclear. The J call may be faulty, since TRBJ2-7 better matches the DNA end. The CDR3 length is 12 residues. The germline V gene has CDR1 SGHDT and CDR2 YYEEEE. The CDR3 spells CASSLNSYEQYF. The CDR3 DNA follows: TGTGCCAGCAGCTTAAACTCCTACGAGCAGTACTTC.

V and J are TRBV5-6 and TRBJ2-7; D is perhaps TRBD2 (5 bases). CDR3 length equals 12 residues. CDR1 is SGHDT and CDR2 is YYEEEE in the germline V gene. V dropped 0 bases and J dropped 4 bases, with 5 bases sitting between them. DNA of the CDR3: TGTGCCAGCAGCTTGGGAGGGTACGAGCAGTACTTC. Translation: CASSLGGYEQYF.